This T cell receptor beta chain was sequenced during a study of technical replicates of blood from a few donors. Clones were sequenced by immunoSEQ multiplex PCR, and TCRdb holds only the in-frame ones, with some missing. This table holds about 87,000 clones, 95% found once. This CDR3 contains 18 residues. Germline V gene sequence: CDR1 MDHEN, CDR2 SYDVKM. Trimming cost V 4 bases and J 0 bases, with 21 bases left between them. This TCR came from a human donor in good health. The V call is TRBV28, the J call TRBJ1-2; D gene ambiguous. The specimen sequenced was T cells isolated from PBMCs. CDR3 nucleotide sequence: TGTGCCAGCAGTTCCCCAGTGGAAGGGAGTGGGGCTAACTATGGCTACACCTTC. It yields the protein CASSSPVEGSGANYGYTF.